This entry lists 27 T cell receptor beta chains sequenced from one sample in a study of beta chain features in type 1 diabetes. Study outcomes and limitations: Researchers report that Type 1 diabetes patients had moderately but significantly shorter TCRB CDR3s across all four CD4+ subsets.

Their recognized antigens are unknown. Sequencing targeted expressed TCRB transcripts, as all isolated RNA had been reverse transcribed. Assay: immunoSEQ multiplex PCR; the TCRdb copy retains only in-frame clones and omits some. The sample has under 850,000 clones, around 15% seen once. Sequences were obtained from naive CD4+ T cells from blood. The receptors here all came from a man aged 18 to 35 with type 1 diabetes.

As to this clone: This sample also contains other DNA sequences that code for the same CDR3. The V gene is TRBV30, the J gene TRBJ2-7; D unclear. Trimming cost V 0 bases and J 2 bases, with 5 bases left between them. The length of the CDR3 is 12 residues. Germline V gene data show CDR1 as GTSNPN and CDR2 as SVGIG (reference sequence). DNA of the CDR3: TGTGCCTGGAGTGTAGGTCCCTACGAGCAGTACTTC. Protein: CAWSVGPYEQYF.

There are a few counts of this clone. The V and J genes are TRBV13 and TRBJ1-2; D is unresolved. Trimming removed 5 bases from V and 6 bases from J, with 10 bases in between. Germline-derived CDR1 and CDR2 are PRHDT and FYEKMQ (reference sequence). The CDR3 has 12 amino acids. This CDR3 is CASSPIYDGYTF. The CDR3 region has the DNA TGTGCCAGCAGCCCGATCTACGATGGCTACACCTTC. The full variable domain, its missing parts supplied by reference TRBV13 and TRBJ1-2, is AAGVIQSPRHLIKEKRETATLKCYPIPRHDTVYWYQQGPGQDPQFLISFYEKMQSDKGSIPDRFSAQQFSDYHSELNMSSLELGDSALYFCASSPIYDGYTFGSGTRLTVV.

The chain employs TRBV4-1 and TRBJ2-5; D is uncertain. The V end lost 0 bases, the J end lost 1 base, and 9 bases lay between the germline ends. The CDR3 totals 15 residues. The germline V gene encodes CDR1 MGHRA and CDR2 YSYEKL. The CDR3 loop reads CASSQDPSAQETQYF. CDR3 coding DNA: TGCGCCAGCAGCCAAGATCCCAGCGCCCAAGAGACCCAGTACTTC.

The chain employs TRBV14 and TRBJ1-4; 8 nucleotides align to TRBD1. V dropped 4 bases and J dropped 8; count of bases not matched to a gene: 6. Germline V gives CDR1 SGHDN, CDR2 FVKESK. The CDR3 is 14 amino acids. The CDR3 coding sequence is TGTGCCAGCAGCCCTGGACAGGGCCGGGAAAAACTGTTTTTT. Translation gives CASSPGQGREKLFF.

The V call is TRBV15, the J call TRBJ1-5; maybe TRBD1 (6 bases). Between the trimmed V and J ends, which lost 5 bases and 0 bases, there was a span of 11 bases. Per the germline V gene, CDR1 is LNHNV and CDR2 is YYDKDF (reference sequence). The length of the CDR3 is 15 residues. The CDR3 loop reads CATSSGAFSNQPQHF. For the CDR3, the DNA is TGTGCCACCAGCTCAGGGGCTTTTAGCAATCAGCCCCAGCATTTT.

This clone was recorded a few times. The chain uses TRBV7-3 and TRBJ1-1; TRBD1 aligns across 8 bases. The V segment lost 5 bases and the J segment 3 bases; nucleotides outside the gene matches: 5. The germline V gene encodes CDR1 SGHTA and CDR2 FQGTGA. The CDR3 loop spans 14 amino acids. CDR3 in amino acids: CASSRTGMDTEAFF. The CDR3 coding sequence is TGTGCCAGCAGCCGGACAGGGATGGACACTGAAGCTTTCTTT.

The sample holds a few counts of this clone. The V and J genes are TRBV5-1 and TRBJ2-7; TRBD1 agrees at 8 bases. Germline V gene lookup returns CDR1 SGHRS and CDR2 YFSETQ. CDR3 length: 14 residues. The trim removed 4 bases at V and 3 bases at J, leaving 6 bases unmatched. For the CDR3, the DNA is TGCGCCAGCAGCCCGAGGGACAGGATCTACGAGCAGTACTTC. Translation gives CASSPRDRIYEQYF.

This sequence joins TRBV30 and TRBJ1-6; possibly TRBD1 for D (6 bases). The germline V gene has CDR1 GTSNPN and CDR2 SVGIG (reference sequence). V lost 0 bases to trimming and J lost 4 bases, with 25 bases between them. The CDR3 consists of 20 residues. The CDR3 reads CAWSVLRQEDIPAYNSPLHF. The CDR3 nucleotides read TGTGCCTGGAGTGTACTCAGACAGGAAGATATCCCCGCATATAATTCACCCCTCCACTTT.

V gene TRBV6-6 combines with J gene TRBJ2-2; 12 positions agree with TRBD1. This CDR3 has 16 residues. V shed 6 bases, J shed 8 bases, and the junction held 10 bases outside the gene matches. The germline V gene has CDR1 MNHNY and CDR2 SVGAGI (reference sequence). CDR3 DNA: TGTGCCAGCAGCTTTGGGACAGGGGGCGAAGGTGGGGAGCTGTTTTTT. This codes for CASSFGTGGEGGELFF.

V usage is TRBV11-2 and J usage is TRBJ2-3; 9 nucleotides match TRBD2. Looked up from germline, CDR1 is SGHAT and CDR2 is FQNNGV. This CDR3 is 16 amino acids long. Losses at the gene ends were 3 bases for V and 6 bases for J; bases not matched to a gene: 10. The CDR3 loop reads CASSFGSSGVGDTQYF. The CDR3 nucleotides are TGTGCCAGCAGCTTCGGCTCTAGCGGGGTTGGGGATACGCAGTATTTT. The variable domain in full, with the rest retrieved from reference TRBV11-2 and TRBJ2-3, is EAGVAQSPRYKIIEKRQSVAFWCNPISGHATLYWYQQILGQGPKLLIQFQNNGVVDDSQLPKDRFSAERLKGVDSTLKIQPAKLEDSAVYLCASSFGSSGVGDTQYFGPGTRLTVL.

This clone was seen a few times. This chain joins TRBV5-1 and TRBJ1-5; D unresolved. Germline assignment: CDR1 SGHRS and CDR2 YFSETQ. This CDR3 is 13 amino acids long. V was pared by 2 bases and J by 1 base, with 4 bases between. The DNA of the CDR3 is TGCGCCAGCAGCTTTGAGAGCAATCAGCCCCAGCATTTT. As protein: CASSFESNQPQHF.

The J gene is TRBJ1-1, the V gene TRBV27, with 7 bases identical to TRBD1. V dropped 6 bases and J dropped 3; count of bases not matched to a gene: 4. Per germline, CDR1 MNHEY and CDR2 SMNVEV (reference sequence). This CDR3 contains 13 residues. The DNA of the CDR3 is TGTGCCAGCAGGACCCAGGGGGACACTGAAGCTTTCTTT. Amino acids: CASRTQGDTEAFF.

This sequence joins TRBV7-6 and TRBJ1-1; D is undetermined. The CDR3 totals 13 residues. The V gene lost 5 bases and the J gene lost 3 bases, with 10 bases spanning the gap. In germline, CDR1 is SGHVS, CDR2 FNYEAQ. CDR3 DNA: TGTGCCAGCAGCCCCTTTAGCGACACTGAAGCTTTCTTT. Protein product: CASSPFSDTEAFF.

The sample holds a few counts of this clone. This chain uses TRBV4-1 with TRBJ1-2; TRBD1 matches at 9 bases. The germline CDR1 and CDR2 sequences are MGHRA and YSYEKL. Losses at the gene ends were 5 bases for V and 3 bases for J; bases not matched to a gene: 7. The CDR3 extends over 15 amino acids. The CDR3 coding sequence is TGCGCCAGCAGCACCCGGGACAGGGAAGACTATGGCTACACCTTC. Protein sequence: CASSTRDREDYGYTF.

The V and J genes are TRBV10-3 and TRBJ2-7, with 8 bases fitting TRBD1. Per germline, CDR1 ENHRY and CDR2 SYGVKD. The CDR3 consists of 16 residues. Trimming cost V 0 bases and J 4 bases; bases outside gene matches: 8. Here the CDR3 reads CAISESDGRGRYEQYF. The CDR3 nucleotides are TGTGCCATCAGTGAGTCCGATGGCAGGGGGCGGTACGAGCAGTACTTC.

This clone was seen a handful of times. The chain has TRBV10-2 and TRBJ2-4; no definite D call. The V gene lost 1 base and the J gene lost 2 bases, with 12 bases spanning the gap. There are 16 residues in the CDR3. CDR1 is WSHSY and CDR2 is SAAADI in the germline V gene. The CDR3: CASSEYEVRTKNIQYF. DNA of the CDR3: TGCGCCAGCAGTGAGTATGAGGTCCGGACCAAAAACATTCAGTACTTC.

This clone appeared a few times. The genes are TRBV9 and TRBJ1-6; D unclear. The CDR3 covers 14 residues. Germline-derived CDR1 and CDR2 are SGDLS and YYNGEE. The ends were cut back, 0 bases at V and 3 bases at J, with 4 bases in the middle. The CDR3 sequence is CASSVENYNSPLHF. The DNA for the CDR3 is TGTGCCAGCAGCGTAGAAAACTATAATTCACCCCTCCACTTT. Filled out from reference TRBV9 and TRBJ1-6, the complete variable domain reads DSGVTQTPKHLITATGQRVTLRCSPRSGDLSVYWYQQSLDQGLQFLIQYYNGEERAKGNILERFSAQQFPDLHSELNLSSLELGDSALYFCASSVENYNSPLHFGNGTRLTVT.

The genes are TRBV2 and TRBJ2-3; no clear D. Germline V gene data show CDR1 as SNHLY and CDR2 as FYNNEI. CDR3 length: 15 amino acids. V dropped 3 bases and J dropped 2 bases, with 12 bases sitting between them. The CDR3 DNA follows: TGTGCCAGCAGTGAGCCAGCCCAATTCACAGATACGCAGTATTTT. It is translated as CASSEPAQFTDTQYF.

The chain has TRBV25-1 and TRBJ1-1; the D gene is possibly TRBD1 (5 bases). The germline V gene encodes CDR1 MGHDK and CDR2 SYGVNS. This CDR3 contains 16 residues. V shed 2 bases and J shed 1 base, with 14 bases lying between them. CDR3 nucleotide sequence: TGTGCCAGCAGTGAAGTGGGGGGAGGGTCGAACACTGAAGCTTTCTTT. Its protein product is CASSEVGGGSNTEAFF.

In its sample, this clone was seen a few times. The chain carries TRBV29-1 and TRBJ1-2; no reliable D call. Trimming cost V 1 base and J 6 bases, with 6 bases left between them. The CDR3 is 11 residues long. Germline V gene sequence: CDR1 SQVTM, CDR2 ANQGSEA. The CDR3 DNA reads TGCAGCGTTGAAGGGGGTAATGGCTACACCTTC. Amino acids: CSVEGGNGYTF.

A few counts support this clone. The chain recombines TRBV4-1 with TRBJ1-6; possibly TRBD1 for D (6 bases). The length of the CDR3 is 14 residues. Trimming cost V 0 bases and J 7 bases, with 7 bases left between them. Per the germline V gene, CDR1 is MGHRA and CDR2 is YSYEKL. The CDR3 is CASSQDRGNSPLHF. The CDR3 DNA follows: TGCGCCAGCAGCCAAGACAGGGGAAATTCACCCCTCCACTTT.

V and J are TRBV29-1 and TRBJ1-1; tentatively, D is TRBD1 (6 bases). V lost 5 bases and J lost 0, with 10 bases in between. CDR1 and CDR2 from the germline V gene are SQVTM and ANQGSEA. CDR3 length: 13 residues. The CDR3 protein is CSVPGTLNTEAFF. As DNA, the CDR3 is TGCAGCGTTCCCGGGACACTGAACACTGAAGCTTTCTTT.

A few counts support this clone. The chain combines TRBV7-9 with TRBJ1-1; maybe TRBD1 (5 bases). Trimming shortened V by 4 bases and J by 1 base, and 7 bases separated the two germline ends. The CDR3 has 13 amino acids. Germline V gene data show CDR1 as SEHNR and CDR2 as FQNEAQ (reference sequence). CDR3 sequence (DNA): TGTGCCAGCAGCTGGGGGACGAACACTGAAGCTTTCTTT. This codes for CASSWGTNTEAFF.

CDR3 region: CASSLPGQGHNEQFF. CDR3 DNA sequence: TGTGCCAGCAGTTTACCGGGACAGGGCCACAATGAGCAGTTCTTC. The genes are TRBV25-1 and TRBJ2-1, with 9 bases matching TRBD1. Germline lookup yields CDR1 MGHDK and CDR2 SYGVNS. The V segment lost 5 bases and the J segment 5 bases; nucleotides outside the gene matches: 7. CDR3 size: 15 residues. The full variable domain, rest sourced from reference TRBV25-1 and TRBJ2-1, is EADIYQTPRYLVIGTGKKITLECSQTMGHDKMYWYQQDPGMELHLIHYSYGVNSTEKGDLSSESTVSRIRTEHFPLTLESARPSHTSQYLCASSLPGQGHNEQFFGPGTRLTVL.

This rearrangement joins TRBV9 to TRBJ1-1; TRBD1 is a possible D gene (5 bases). CDR1 SGDLS and CDR2 YYNGEE come from the germline V gene. Deletions cut 0 bases from V and 4 bases from J, with 10 bases between. The CDR3 is 14 amino acids. In DNA form, the CDR3 reads TGTGCCAGCAGCGTAGTCAAGGGGAGCACTGAAGCTTTCTTT. This translates into CASSVVKGSTEAFF.

The V gene is TRBV10-3, the J gene TRBJ2-1, with 7 bases matching TRBD1. The CDR3 has 15 amino acids. The V and J ends lost 0 bases and 6 bases, in that order; junction bases with no gene match: 5. Germline V gene lookup returns CDR1 ENHRY and CDR2 SYGVKD. CDR3 nucleotide sequence: TGTGCCATCAGTGAGTCGACAGGGAGCGGCAATGAGCAGTTCTTC. Residues: CAISESTGSGNEQFF.

The V gene is TRBV5-1, the J gene TRBJ2-1, with D perhaps TRBD1 (6 bases). V dropped 4 bases and J dropped 4 bases, with 12 bases sitting between them. The CDR3 has 14 amino acids. Germline V CDR1 and CDR2: SGHRS, YFSETQ. The CDR3 reads CASSPRDTYNEQFF. The CDR3 DNA reads TGCGCCAGCAGCCCCCGGGACACTTACAATGAGCAGTTCTTC. Together with reference TRBV5-1 and TRBJ2-1, the CDR3 gives the full variable domain: KAGVTQTPRYLIKTRGQQVTLSCSPISGHRSVSWYQQTPGQGLQFLFEYFSETQRNKGNFPGRFSGRQFSNSRSEMNVSTLELGDSALYLCASSPRDTYNEQFFGPGTRLTVL.